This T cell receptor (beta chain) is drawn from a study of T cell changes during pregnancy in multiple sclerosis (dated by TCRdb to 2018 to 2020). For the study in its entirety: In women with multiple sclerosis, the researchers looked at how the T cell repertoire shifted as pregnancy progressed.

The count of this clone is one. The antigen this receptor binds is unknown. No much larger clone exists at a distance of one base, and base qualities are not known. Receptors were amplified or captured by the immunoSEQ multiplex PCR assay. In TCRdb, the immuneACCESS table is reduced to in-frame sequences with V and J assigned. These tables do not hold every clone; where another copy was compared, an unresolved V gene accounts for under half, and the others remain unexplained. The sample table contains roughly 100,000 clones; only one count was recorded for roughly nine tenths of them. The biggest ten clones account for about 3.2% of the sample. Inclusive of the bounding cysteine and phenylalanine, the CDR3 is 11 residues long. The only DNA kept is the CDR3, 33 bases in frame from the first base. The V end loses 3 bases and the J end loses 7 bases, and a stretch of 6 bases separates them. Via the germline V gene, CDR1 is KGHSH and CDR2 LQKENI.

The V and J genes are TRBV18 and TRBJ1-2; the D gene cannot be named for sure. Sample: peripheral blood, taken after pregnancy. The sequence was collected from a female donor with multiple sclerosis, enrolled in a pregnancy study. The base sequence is TGTGCCAGCTCACCGTTATCTGGCTACACCTTC. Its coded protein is CASSPLSGYTF. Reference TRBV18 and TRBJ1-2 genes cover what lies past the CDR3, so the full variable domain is NAGVMQNPRHLVRRRGQEARLRCSPMKGHSHVYWYRQLPEEGLKFMVYLQKENIIDESGMPKERFSAEFPKEGPSILRIQQVVRGDSAAYFCASSPLSGYTFGSGTRLTVV.